This TCR beta chain was profiled in a study of blood T cell repertoires in COVID-19. The V and J ends lost 7 bases and 4 bases, in that order; junction bases with no gene match: 13. This CDR3 is 16 amino acids long. Germline V gene data show CDR1 as SGHTA and CDR2 as FQGNSA. The repertoire was sequenced with immunoSEQ multiplex PCR; TCRdb's copy has only in-frame clones and lacks some. The sample records about 230,000 clones, about nine tenths being singletons. The chain links TRBV7-2 to TRBJ1-2, with 9 bases identical to TRBD1. This TCR was recovered from a woman aged 30 to 39 with acute COVID-19. Sequenced input: PBMCs or T cells enriched from blood (not recorded which). In DNA form, the CDR3 reads TGTGCCAGCACCCACCCGGGACAGGGAAGTCCCTATGGCTACACCTTC. It codes for CASTHPGQGSPYGYTF.